This T cell receptor beta chain was found in a study of brain T cells in children with intractable seizures. The CDR3 covers 15 residues. Trimming pared 0 bases from V and 8 bases from J, leaving 11 bases between. Germline CDR1 LGHNA, CDR2 YSLEER. Notes on the study in general: Only CDR3 sequence similarity suggested viral specificity, without known HCMV serostatus.

Comments on this clone: Antigen: not known.

The sequenced cases were selected for having the highest brain T cell transcript signatures. Before surgery, patients took at least one anti-epileptic drug. Generated by immunoSEQ multiplex PCR, the TCRdb table keeps only in-frame clones and is missing some. This table has over 95,000 clones, roughly 94% appearing once. This TCR was sampled from a boy younger than two with hemimegalencephaly and intractable seizures. The chain links TRBV4-3 to TRBJ1-6, with D possibly TRBD1 on 5 matching bases. The sequenced sample was peripheral blood, obtained at surgery. The CDR3 loop is CASSQEGPGDSPLHF. CDR3 DNA: TGCGCCAGCAGCCAAGAAGGCCCGGGGGATTCACCCCTCCACTTT.